Below, 18 T cell receptor beta chains from the same sample are listed, as sequenced in a study of cytomegalovirus exposure and HLA in healthy donors. Primers included in the PCR were 60 Vbeta and 13 Jbeta primers. Clones were read by immunoSEQ multiplex PCR, and TCRdb kept only the in-frame ones, dropping some. The sample lists roughly 100,000 clones; around 82% were seen once. The specimen was PBMCs. The receptors were sampled from a woman between 35 and 50 years old in good health and CMV-seronegative.

This clone appeared a few times. This CDR3 is CASRGSPREVDEQFF. CDR3 bases: TGCGCCAGCAGAGGGTCCCCACGGGAGGTAGATGAGCAGTTCTTC. V gene TRBV5-1 combines with J gene TRBJ2-1; 7 positions match TRBD2. Germline V CDR1 and CDR2: SGHRS, YFSETQ. The CDR3 runs 15 residues. Unmatched junction bases numbered 13, after V lost 5 bases and J lost 8 bases.

Only one count was recorded for this clone. The chain is built from TRBV5-1 and TRBJ1-1; 8 nucleotides match TRBD1. This CDR3 region has 19 residues. Germline CDR1 SGHRS, CDR2 YFSETQ. V shed 4 bases, J shed 1 base, and the junction held 18 bases outside the gene matches. The DNA of the CDR3 is TGCGCCAGCAGCCCGAAAACAGGGGGATCGCGGATCAAGAACACTGAAGCTTTCTTT. Its protein product is CASSPKTGGSRIKNTEAFF.

The rearrangement links TRBV7-9 to TRBJ2-1; tentative D call: TRBD2 (5 bases). Germline CDR1 reads SEHNR; CDR2 reads FQNEAQ (reference sequence). CDR3 length: 14 residues. V was clipped by 0 bases and J by 5 bases, with 8 bases between them. The CDR3 reads CASSLAGANNEQFF. The CDR3 region has the DNA TGTGCCAGCAGCTTAGCGGGAGCTAACAATGAGCAGTTCTTC.

CDR3 in DNA: TGTGCCAGCAGTACCCCCCGGGACACCAGAACTGAAGCTTTCTTT. Protein sequence: CASSTPRDTRTEAFF. The V call is TRBV28, the J call TRBJ1-1; D is possibly TRBD1 (6 bases). This CDR3 has 15 amino acids. Between the trimmed V and J ends, which lost 5 bases and 5 bases, there was a span of 18 bases. Germline V gene sequence: CDR1 MDHEN, CDR2 SYDVKM.

The chain couples TRBV5-1 to TRBJ2-2; D is unresolved. Per the germline V gene, CDR1 is SGHRS and CDR2 is YFSETQ. CDR3 size: 14 residues. V lost 5 bases and J 1 base, leaving 9 bases between the germline ends. CDR3 coding DNA: TGCGCCAGCAGACTTATTATGAACACCGGGGAGCTGTTTTTT. Translation: CASRLIMNTGELFF.

The gene calls are TRBV7-9 and TRBJ2-2; D gene uncertain. Looked up from germline, CDR1 is SEHNR and CDR2 is FQNEAQ (reference sequence). Trimming stripped 2 bases from V and 6 bases from J, with 10 bases between. This CDR3 is built from 14 residues. Written as DNA, the CDR3 is TGTGCCAGCAGCTTATACCACAGCCCCGGGGAGCTGTTTTTT. It encodes CASSLYHSPGELFF.

The chain couples TRBV11-2 to TRBJ2-4, with unresolved D. V lost 1 base to trimming and J lost 0 bases, with 7 bases between them. Germline V lookup: CDR1 SGHAT, CDR2 FQNNGV. This CDR3 contains 15 residues. Here the CDR3 reads CASSLVTGAKNIQYF. The CDR3 DNA is TGTGCCAGCAGCTTAGTTACGGGAGCCAAAAACATTCAGTACTTC.

The CDR3 loop reads CASRSGEGADTQYF. The CDR3 bases are TGTGCCAGCCGGTCGGGGGAAGGGGCAGATACGCAGTATTTT. The chain combines TRBV28 with TRBJ2-3; D possibly corresponds to TRBD2 (6 bases). CDR1 is MDHEN and CDR2 is SYDVKM in the germline V gene. The CDR3 consists of 14 residues. The V end was cut by 8 bases, the J end by 4 bases, with 16 bases between.

The rearrangement links TRBV30 to TRBJ2-5; possible D gene TRBD1, 6 bases. The DNA end is more similar to TRBJ2-7, so the J call may be wrong. CDR1 and CDR2 (germline): GTSNPN, SVGIG (reference sequence). CDR3 length equals 12 residues. The CDR3 loop reads CAWTLTGPEQYF. The CDR3 region has the DNA TGTGCCTGGACCCTAACAGGGCCCGAGCAGTACTTC.

This sequence joins TRBV5-6 and TRBJ1-4, with D perhaps matching TRBD1 (5 bases). This CDR3 is built from 15 residues. The germline CDR1 and CDR2 sequences are SGHDT and YYEEEE. V was cut by 4 bases and J by 4 bases, with 14 bases left in between. DNA for the CDR3: TGTGCCAGCAGCCGGGGGTGGGAGAATAATGAAAAACTGTTTTTT. It is translated as CASSRGWENNEKLFF.

The V gene is TRBV5-1, the J gene TRBJ2-1, with D perhaps matching TRBD2 (6 bases). V shed 4 bases and J shed 5 bases, with 16 bases lying between them. Germline-derived CDR1 and CDR2 are SGHRS and YFSETQ. CDR3 size: 15 residues. CDR3 residues: CASSPLGGENNEQFF. CDR3 DNA: TGCGCCAGCAGCCCTCTGGGGGGAGAGAACAATGAGCAGTTCTTC.

The rearrangement joins TRBV28 to TRBJ2-7, with a tentative D call TRBD1 (6 bases). CDR3 length equals 16 residues. Per germline, CDR1 MDHEN and CDR2 SYDVKM. Trimming took 2 bases from V and 0 from J, leaving 14 bases between them. CDR3 residues: CASSLPTGWSSYEQYF. The CDR3 nucleotides read TGTGCCAGCAGTTTACCAACAGGGTGGAGCTCCTACGAGCAGTACTTC.

The gene calls are TRBV28 and TRBJ2-7, with D perhaps TRBD2 (6 bases). CDR3 size: 17 residues. Germline V gene sequence: CDR1 MDHEN, CDR2 SYDVKM. The ends were cut back, 4 bases at V and 0 bases at J, with 19 bases in the middle. CDR3 in DNA: TGTGCCAGCAGTTCCCACCTCGCGGGGAGTAGCTCCTACGAGCAGTACTTC. This gives the protein CASSSHLAGSSSYEQYF.

This chain joins TRBV4-2 and TRBJ2-2; no reliable D call. From germline, CDR1 is LGHNA and CDR2 YNFKEQ. There are 14 residues in the CDR3. The V end lost 0 bases, the J end lost 3 bases, and 5 bases lay between the germline ends. CDR3 DNA sequence: TGTGCCAGCAGCCAAGACGGGTACACCGGGGAGCTGTTTTTT. Translation gives CASSQDGYTGELFF.

The chain links TRBV11-3 to TRBJ2-1; D uncertain. Germline V gives CDR1 SGHNT, CDR2 YENEEA. V lost 2 bases, J lost 4 bases, and 6 bases lay in between. The CDR3 sequence is 13 residues long. The CDR3 sequence: CASSLTRYNEQFF. The CDR3 nucleotides are TGTGCCAGCAGCTTAACGAGGTACAATGAGCAGTTCTTC.

The chain joins TRBV5-1 to TRBJ2-5; D gene unclear. Germline V gives CDR1 SGHRS, CDR2 YFSETQ. The CDR3 consists of 13 residues. Trimming cost V 5 bases and J 1 base, with 9 bases left between them. CDR3 sequence reads: CASRGGGQETQYF. The CDR3 DNA follows: TGCGCCAGCAGAGGTGGCGGCCAAGAGACCCAGTACTTC.

The chain couples TRBV5-1 to TRBJ2-1; maybe TRBD2 (6 bases). Trimming pared 4 bases from V and 0 bases from J, leaving 11 bases between. The CDR3 is 15 amino acids. Germline V lookup: CDR1 SGHRS, CDR2 YFSETQ. CDR3 nucleotides: TGCGCCAGCAGCGGTAGCGGCAGCTCCTACAATGAGCAGTTCTTC. Its translation is CASSGSGSSYNEQFF.

V gene TRBV27 combines with J gene TRBJ1-5, with unresolved D. CDR3 length: 15 amino acids. Looked up from germline, CDR1 is MNHEY and CDR2 is SMNVEV (reference sequence). Between the trimmed V and J ends, which lost 5 bases and 0 bases, there was a span of 11 bases. The CDR3 reads CASSANSYSNQPQHF. CDR3 DNA: TGTGCCAGCAGTGCCAACTCCTATAGCAATCAGCCCCAGCATTTT.